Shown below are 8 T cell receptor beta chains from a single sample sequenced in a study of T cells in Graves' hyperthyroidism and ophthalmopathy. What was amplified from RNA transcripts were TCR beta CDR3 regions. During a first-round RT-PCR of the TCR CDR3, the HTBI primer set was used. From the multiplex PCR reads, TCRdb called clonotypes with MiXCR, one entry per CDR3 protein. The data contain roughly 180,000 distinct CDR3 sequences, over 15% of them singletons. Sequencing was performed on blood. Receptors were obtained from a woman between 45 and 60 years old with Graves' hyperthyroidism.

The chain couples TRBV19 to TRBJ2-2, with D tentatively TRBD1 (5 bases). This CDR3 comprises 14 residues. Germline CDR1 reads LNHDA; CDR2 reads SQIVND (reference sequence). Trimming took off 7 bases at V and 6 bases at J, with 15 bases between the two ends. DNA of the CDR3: TGTGCCAGTATCTTGGCAGGGCCCGCCGGGGAGCTGTTTTTT. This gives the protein CASILAGPAGELFF.

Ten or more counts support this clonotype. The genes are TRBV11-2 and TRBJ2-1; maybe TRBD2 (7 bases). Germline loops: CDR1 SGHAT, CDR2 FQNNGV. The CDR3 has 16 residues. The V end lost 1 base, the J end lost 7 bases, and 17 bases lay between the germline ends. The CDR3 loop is CASSLGGGGQMNEQFF. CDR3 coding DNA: TGTGCCAGCAGCTTAGGGGGGGGAGGACAGATGAATGAGCAGTTCTTC.

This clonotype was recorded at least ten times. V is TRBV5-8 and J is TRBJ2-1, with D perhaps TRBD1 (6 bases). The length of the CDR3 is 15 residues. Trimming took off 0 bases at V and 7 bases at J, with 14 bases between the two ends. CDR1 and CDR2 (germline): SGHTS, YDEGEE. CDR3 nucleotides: TGTGCCAGCAGCTTGGCGGCAGGGGATGGGAATGAGCAGTTCTTC. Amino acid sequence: CASSLAAGDGNEQFF.

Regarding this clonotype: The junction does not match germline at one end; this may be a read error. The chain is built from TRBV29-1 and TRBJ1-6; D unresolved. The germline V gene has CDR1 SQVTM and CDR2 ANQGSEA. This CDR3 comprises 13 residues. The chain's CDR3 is CSVRETVVSPLYF. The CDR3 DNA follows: TGCAGCGTTCGAGAAACAGTTGTTTCACCCCTCTACTTT.

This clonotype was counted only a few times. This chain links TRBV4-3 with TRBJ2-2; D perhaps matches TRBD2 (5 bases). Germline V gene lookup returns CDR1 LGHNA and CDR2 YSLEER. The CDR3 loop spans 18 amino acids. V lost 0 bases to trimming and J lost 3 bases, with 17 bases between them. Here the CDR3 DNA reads TGCGCCAGCAGCCAAGACGGGTATCGGGGATTAGACACCGGGGAGCTGTTTTTT. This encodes CASSQDGYRGLDTGELFF.

Written as DNA, the CDR3 is TGTGCCAGCAGGCGTCGAGGAGGCAGGGGCTATGGCTACACCTTC. Residues: CASRRRGGRGYGYTF. This chain connects TRBV5-8 to TRBJ1-2; a weak D match, TRBD1 (6 bases). Trimming stripped 5 bases from V and 4 bases from J, with 18 bases between. The CDR3 is made up of 15 amino acids. Germline assignment: CDR1 SGHTS and CDR2 YDEGEE.

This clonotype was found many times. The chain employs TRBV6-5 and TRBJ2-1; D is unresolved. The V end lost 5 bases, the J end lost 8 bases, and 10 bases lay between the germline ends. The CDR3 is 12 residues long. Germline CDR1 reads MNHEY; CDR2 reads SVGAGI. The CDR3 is CASSPAWDEQFF. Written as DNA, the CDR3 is TGTGCCAGCAGTCCCGCATGGGATGAGCAGTTCTTC.

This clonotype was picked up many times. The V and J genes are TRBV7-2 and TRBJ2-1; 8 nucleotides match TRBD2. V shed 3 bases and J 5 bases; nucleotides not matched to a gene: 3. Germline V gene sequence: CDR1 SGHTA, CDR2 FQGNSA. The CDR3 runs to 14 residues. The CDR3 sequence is CASSFGGAHNEQFF. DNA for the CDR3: TGTGCCAGCAGCTTCGGGGGGGCCCACAATGAGCAGTTCTTC.